Shown below are 24 T cell receptor beta chains from a single sample sequenced in a study of blood T cell repertoires in COVID-19. Sequencing used immunoSEQ multiplex PCR; TCRdb keeps in-frame clones, though not all of them. Among 150,000 to 200,000 clones listed, about 93% were seen once. Source material: peripheral blood. Receptors originate from a man between 45 and 60 years old with acute or convalescent COVID-19.

For this clone: The junction departs from the called germline gene at one end, perhaps through a read error. The chain has TRBV7-8 and TRBJ2-1; TRBD2 matches 8 bases. The CDR3 runs to 12 residues. Per the germline V gene, CDR1 is SGHVS and CDR2 is FQNEAQ. In DNA form, the CDR3 reads TGTGCCAGCAGCTCTGCGGGAGGATGGCGACTCTTC. Protein product: CASSSAGGWRLF. Complete variable domain (other parts from reference TRBV7-8 and TRBJ2-1): GAGVSQSPRYKVAKRGQDVALRCDPISGHVSLFWYQQALGQGPEFLTYFQNEAQLDKSGLPSDRFFAERPEGSVSTLKIQRTQQEDSAVYLCASSSAGGWRLFGPGTRLTVL.

This sequence joins TRBV2 and TRBJ1-6; D unclear. The germline CDR1 and CDR2 sequences are SNHLY and FYNNEI. The CDR3 runs 14 residues. V was cut by 0 bases and J by 7 bases, with 7 bases left in between. The CDR3 reads CASSEARQNSPLHF. CDR3 DNA sequence: TGTGCCAGCAGTGAAGCGCGGCAGAATTCACCCCTCCACTTT.

A single count supports this clone. The chain links TRBV11-2 to TRBJ2-7, with 9 nucleotides matching TRBD1. V lost 3 bases and J lost 2; bases outside the gene matches: 2. CDR3 length equals 14 residues. Looked up from germline, CDR1 is SGHAT and CDR2 is FQNNGV. The CDR3 region is CASSFGTGTYEQYF. In DNA, the CDR3 is TGTGCCAGCAGCTTCGGGACAGGGACCTACGAGCAGTACTTC.

The J gene is TRBJ2-3, the V gene TRBV14, with 8 bases identical to TRBD2. The germline CDR1 and CDR2 sequences are SGHDN and FVKESK. This CDR3 spans 16 amino acids. V shed 3 bases and J 4 bases; nucleotides not matched to a gene: 9. The CDR3 loop is CASSQPGLGLADTQYF. CDR3 coding DNA: TGTGCCAGCAGCCAGCCGGGACTAGGTTTGGCAGATACGCAGTATTTT. Full variable domain (remainder filled in from reference TRBV14 and TRBJ2-3): EAGVTQFPSHSVIEKGQTVTLRCDPISGHDNLYWYRRVMGKEIKFLLHFVKESKQDESGMPNNRFLAERTGGTYSTLKVQPAELEDSGVYFCASSQPGLGLADTQYFGPGTRLTVL.

This clone was detected a few times. The chain uses TRBV5-4 and TRBJ1-2, with D unresolved. The V end was cut by 0 bases, the J end by 2 bases, with 5 bases between. CDR1 and CDR2 from the germline V gene are SGHNT and YYREEE (reference sequence). The CDR3 is made up of 13 amino acids. In DNA form, the CDR3 reads TGTGCCAGCAGCTTGGACGGGAACTATGGCTACACCTTC. The encoded protein is CASSLDGNYGYTF.

The V gene is TRBV3-1 (or the pseudogene TRBV3-2), the J gene TRBJ1-2; 8 nucleotides align to TRBD1. The CDR3 sequence is 15 residues long. CDR1 and CDR2 from the germline V gene are LGHDT and YNNKEL (reference sequence). V was clipped by 4 bases and J by 1 base; unmatched bases: 5. The CDR3 sequence: CASSRPGQVNYGYTF. The CDR3 DNA sequence: TGTGCCAGCAGCCGCCCGGGACAGGTTAACTATGGCTACACCTTC.

This chain links TRBV3-1 (or the pseudogene TRBV3-2) with TRBJ2-1, with D perhaps matching TRBD1 (6 bases). Germline assignment: CDR1 LGHDT and CDR2 YNNKEL (reference sequence). Between the trimmed V and J ends, which lost 2 bases and 9 bases, there was a span of 11 bases. This CDR3 has 13 residues. The CDR3 sequence: CASSQNRVGEQFF. In DNA form, the CDR3 reads TGTGCCAGCAGCCAAAACAGGGTGGGTGAGCAGTTCTTC.

This clone was seen just once. The chain uses TRBV5-4 and TRBJ1-4; D not certain. This CDR3 is 14 amino acids long. CDR1 and CDR2 from the germline V gene are SGHNT and YYREEE (reference sequence). Trimming pared 0 bases from V and 2 bases from J, leaving 5 bases between. The CDR3 is CASSLVGTNEKLFF. In nucleotides, the CDR3 is TGTGCCAGCAGCTTGGTCGGGACTAATGAAAAACTGTTTTTT.

This clone was recorded once. The genes are TRBV7-9 and TRBJ1-5; D not certain. Germline V lookup: CDR1 SEHNR, CDR2 FQNEAQ (reference sequence). Trimming cost V 5 bases and J 2 bases, with 13 bases left between them. The CDR3 runs 15 residues. CDR3 sequence (DNA): TGTGCCAGCAGCCACAGTGGGTCGGGCAATCAGCCCCAGCATTTT. This encodes CASSHSGSGNQPQHF.

This chain links TRBV5-1 with TRBJ1-1; 7 nucleotides agree with TRBD1. CDR3 size: 14 residues. V shed 2 bases and J 1 base; nucleotides not matched to a gene: 2. In germline, CDR1 is SGHRS, CDR2 YFSETQ. The CDR3 protein is CASSFEGANTEAFF. CDR3 sequence (DNA): TGCGCCAGCAGCTTCGAGGGGGCGAACACTGAAGCTTTCTTT. Combining the CDR3 with reference TRBV5-1 and TRBJ1-1 gives the whole variable domain KAGVTQTPRYLIKTRGQQVTLSCSPISGHRSVSWYQQTPGQGLQFLFEYFSETQRNKGNFPGRFSGRQFSNSRSEMNVSTLELGDSALYLCASSFEGANTEAFFGQGTRLTVV.

This chain uses TRBV15 with TRBJ2-7; 9 positions agree with TRBD1. The germline V gene encodes CDR1 LNHNV and CDR2 YYDKDF (reference sequence). The CDR3 length is 13 residues. V trimming: 8 bases; J trimming: 6 bases; junction bases outside the gene matches: 8. CDR3 nucleotide sequence: TGTGCCACCCGGGACAGGGAGGCTGGCGAGCAGTACTTC. Translation: CATRDREAGEQYF.

This chain uses TRBV6-2 or TRBV6-3 with TRBJ1-3; D gene ambiguous. Trimming left V 1 base short and J 0 bases short, with 7 bases between. Germline CDR1 is MNHEY and CDR2 is SVGEGT. CDR3 length equals 15 residues. CDR3 bases: TGTGCCAGCAGTTACTGGCCCCGCTCTGGAAACACCATATATTTT. Translation gives CASSYWPRSGNTIYF.

This chain connects TRBV6-2 or TRBV6-3 to TRBJ1-1; D perhaps matches TRBD1 (5 bases). Looked up from germline, CDR1 is MNHEY and CDR2 is SVGEGT. V was cut by 2 bases and J by 5 bases, with 15 bases left in between. The CDR3 has 15 amino acids. The CDR3 coding sequence is TGTGCCAGCAGTTACACGGATACAGGAGGGACTGAAGCTTTCTTT. Its protein is CASSYTDTGGTEAFF.

This clone came up once. This sequence joins TRBV5-4 and TRBJ2-1; 10 bases match TRBD2. Trimming took 5 bases from V and 6 from J; bases not matched to a gene: 5. The CDR3 loop spans 14 amino acids. Germline CDR1 SGHNT, CDR2 YYREEE (reference sequence). CDR3 protein: CASSIAGGRNEQFF. CDR3 in DNA: TGTGCCAGCAGTATAGCGGGAGGTCGCAATGAGCAGTTCTTC.

The rearrangement uses TRBV10-2 and TRBJ1-5, with D possibly matching TRBD1 (5 bases). From germline, CDR1 is WSHSY and CDR2 SAAADI. V shed 10 bases and J shed 7 bases, with 17 bases lying between them. The CDR3 runs to 13 residues. DNA of the CDR3: TGCGCCACCTCAGGGCAATTCACGCAGCCCCAGCATTTT. Translation: CATSGQFTQPQHF.

The rearrangement links TRBV19 to TRBJ1-4, with D possibly TRBD1 on 6 matching bases. This CDR3 comprises 14 residues. CDR1 and CDR2 from the germline V gene are LNHDA and SQIVND (reference sequence). Trimming took 6 bases from V and 0 from J, leaving 8 bases between them. The CDR3 spells CASSRQATNEKLFF. The CDR3, as DNA: TGTGCCAGTAGCCGACAGGCAACTAATGAAAAACTGTTTTTT.

The V and J genes are TRBV18 and TRBJ2-7; 7 nucleotides line up with TRBD2. Germline-derived CDR1 and CDR2 are KGHSH and LQKENI. There are 14 residues in the CDR3. V shed 2 bases, J shed 3 bases, and the junction held 4 bases outside the gene matches. Here the CDR3 reads CASSPAPGGYEQYF. In DNA form, the CDR3 reads TGTGCCAGCTCACCAGCGCCGGGGGGCTACGAGCAGTACTTC. Combining the CDR3 with reference TRBV18 and TRBJ2-7 gives the whole variable domain NAGVMQNPRHLVRRRGQEARLRCSPMKGHSHVYWYRQLPEEGLKFMVYLQKENIIDESGMPKERFSAEFPKEGPSILRIQQVVRGDSAAYFCASSPAPGGYEQYFGPGTRLTVT.

A few counts support this clone. In DNA, the CDR3 is TGTGCCACCAGTAGACAGACAAATCAGCCCCAGCATTTT. As protein: CATSRQTNQPQHF. The chain is built from TRBV15 and TRBJ1-5; a weak D match, TRBD1 (5 bases). The CDR3 extends over 13 amino acids. V lost 6 bases and J lost 4, with 10 bases in between. Germline CDR1 LNHNV, CDR2 YYDKDF (reference sequence). The full variable domain, rest sourced from reference TRBV15 and TRBJ1-5, is DAMVIQNPRYQVTQFGKPVTLSCSQTLNHNVMYWYQQKSSQAPKLLFHYYDKDFNNEADTPDNFQSRRPNTSFCFLDIRSPGLGDTAMYLCATSRQTNQPQHFGDGTRLSIL.

The chain combines TRBV9 with TRBJ2-7; D gene unclear. This CDR3 has 11 residues. CDR1 and CDR2 (germline): SGDLS, YYNGEE. CDR3 sequence reads: CARPGSYEQYF. The CDR3 nucleotides read TGTGCACGGCCGGGCTCCTACGAGCAGTACTTC. Variable domain in full (rest from reference TRBV9 and TRBJ2-7): DSGVTQTPKHLITATGQRVTLRCSPRSGDLSVYWYQQSLDQGLQFLIQYYNGEERAKGNILERFSAQQFPDLHSELNLSSLELGDSALYFCARPGSYEQYFGPGTRLTVT.

The chain links TRBV11-2 to TRBJ2-4; D is unresolved. This CDR3 spans 12 amino acids. The V and J ends lost 6 bases and 6 bases respectively, with 9 bases between them. The germline CDR1 and CDR2 sequences are SGHAT and FQNNGV. CDR3: CASSDSGNIQYF. The CDR3 DNA follows: TGTGCCAGCAGTGACTCTGGAAACATTCAGTACTTC.

The genes are TRBV6-5 and TRBJ2-7; TRBD2 agrees at 13 bases. The CDR3 spans 16 residues. The ends lost 2 bases at V and 6 bases at J; junction bases unmatched: 7. CDR1 and CDR2 from the germline V gene are MNHEY and SVGAGI. CDR3 region: CASSYGRTSGSGEQYF. The CDR3 nucleotides read TGTGCCAGCAGTTACGGGAGGACTAGCGGGAGTGGCGAGCAGTACTTC.

The chain couples TRBV9 to TRBJ2-1; 10 bases agree with TRBD2. V gave up 4 bases and J gave up 4 bases; unmatched junction bases: 8. The CDR3 loop spans 16 amino acids. Germline loops: CDR1 SGDLS, CDR2 YYNGEE. In DNA, the CDR3 is TGTGCCAGCAGCCCACGGACTAGCGGAACTTACAATGAGCAGTTCTTC. Its protein is CASSPRTSGTYNEQFF.

V and J are TRBV5-1 and TRBJ1-1, with TRBD1 matching over 8 bases. V was clipped by 4 bases and J by 5 bases; unmatched bases: 7. Germline V CDR1 and CDR2: SGHRS, YFSETQ. There are 14 residues in the CDR3. The CDR3 here is CASSLGQGGTEAFF. The CDR3 DNA is TGCGCCAGCAGCCTCGGACAGGGAGGAACTGAAGCTTTCTTT.

The chain recombines TRBV27 with TRBJ1-5, with TRBD1 identical over 8 bases. From germline, CDR1 is MNHEY and CDR2 SMNVEV (reference sequence). The CDR3 consists of 14 residues. V dropped 5 bases and J dropped 10; count of bases not matched to a gene: 10. For the CDR3, the DNA is TGTGCCAGCAGTGATTGGACAGGGTTGAGTCCCCAGCATTTT. Amino acids: CASSDWTGLSPQHF.